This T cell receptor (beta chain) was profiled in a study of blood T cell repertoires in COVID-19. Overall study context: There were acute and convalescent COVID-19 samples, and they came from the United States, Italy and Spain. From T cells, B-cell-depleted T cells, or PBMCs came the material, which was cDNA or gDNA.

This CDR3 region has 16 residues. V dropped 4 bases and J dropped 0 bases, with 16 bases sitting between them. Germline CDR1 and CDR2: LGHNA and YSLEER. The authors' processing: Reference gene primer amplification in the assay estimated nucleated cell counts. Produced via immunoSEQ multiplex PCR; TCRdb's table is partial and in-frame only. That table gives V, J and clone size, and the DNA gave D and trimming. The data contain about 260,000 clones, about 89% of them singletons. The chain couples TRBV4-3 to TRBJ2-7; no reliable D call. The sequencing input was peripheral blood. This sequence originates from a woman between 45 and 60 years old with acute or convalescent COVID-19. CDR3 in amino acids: CASSLQHSPYSYEQYF. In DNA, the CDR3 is TGCGCCAGCAGCCTGCAACACAGCCCGTACTCCTACGAGCAGTACTTC.